This is a list of T cell receptor beta chains from one sample in a study of blood T cell repertoires in COVID-19. TCRdb's copy holds only in-frame clones and misses some; the assay was immunoSEQ multiplex PCR. The data hold more than 85,000 clones, with 75% to 85% observed a single time. What was sequenced was peripheral blood. The source of these receptors is an older man with acute or convalescent COVID-19. CDR3s include the opening cysteine and the closing phenylalanine or tryptophan. A D gene is named only where the DNA matches it firmly. The size of a clone is reported for some rows only, either as once, few or many, or as a class for expanded clones.

V gene,D gene,J gene,CDR3 length,clone size,CDR3 protein,CDR3 DNA
TRBV7-2,TRBD1,TRBJ1-6,16,few,CASSSRGTGSNSPLHF,TGTGCCAGCAGCTCCCGTGGGACAGGGTCTAATTCACCCCTCCACTTT
TRBV2,-,TRBJ2-7,15,-,CASEIDVNGGNEQYF,TGTGCCAGCGAGATAGACGTTAATGGAGGGAACGAGCAGTACTTC
TRBV7-2,TRBD1,TRBJ1-4,15,-,CASSLAGQGGEKLFF,TGTGCCAGCAGCTTAGCGGGACAGGGTGGGGAAAAACTGTTTTTT
TRBV7-9,-,TRBJ2-2,14,few,CASSLGTRSGELFF,TGTGCCAGCAGCTTGGGGACACGTAGCGGGGAGCTGTTTTTT
TRBV28,-,TRBJ1-2,12,-,CASSKTDYGYTF,TGTGCCAGCAGTAAGACAGATTATGGCTACACCTTC
TRBV28,-,TRBJ1-5,19,-,CASSLGLGPAGYSNQPQHF,TGTGCCAGCAGTTTGGGTTTGGGGCCGGCAGGTTATAGCAATCAGCCCCAGCATTTT
TRBV9,-,TRBJ1-3,15,-,CASSGGASHGNTIYF,TGTGCCAGCAGCGGAGGTGCAAGTCACGGAAACACCATATATTTT
TRBV5-8,TRBD1,TRBJ1-5,12,few,CASSIQGDLEHF,TGTGCCAGCTCCATACAGGGGGATTTGGAGCATTTT
TRBV4-1,-,TRBJ2-1,14,-,CASARGSSYNEQFF,TGCGCCAGCGCCCGGGGGAGCTCCTACAATGAGCAGTTCTTC
TRBV27,-,TRBJ1-4,14,-,CASSGTWANEKLFF,TGTGCCAGCAGTGGGACATGGGCTAATGAAAAACTGTTTTTT
TRBV4-2,TRBD2,TRBJ2-7,15,-,CASSQGAGGSHEQYF,TGTGCCAGCAGCCAAGGGGCGGGAGGGTCTCACGAGCAGTACTTC
TRBV2,-,TRBJ2-5,14,-,CASTKFNSQETQYF,TGTGCCAGCACCAAATTCAACAGCCAAGAGACCCAGTACTTC
TRBV7-3,-,TRBJ2-4,14,-,CASSPFPDTGVQYF,TGTGCCAGCAGCCCCTTCCCTGACACGGGGGTTCAGTACTTC
TRBV7-2,-,TRBJ1-5,15,-,CASSFGAFEDQPQHF,TGTGCCAGCAGCTTTGGGGCTTTTGAGGATCAGCCCCAGCATTTT
TRBV5-1,-,TRBJ1-3,13,few,CASSEDGGNTIYF,TGCGCCAGCAGCGAGGATGGGGGGAACACCATATATTTT
TRBV4-1,-,TRBJ1-2,15,-,CASSQGGQEIYGYTF,TGCGCCAGCAGCCAAGGAGGGCAGGAGATCTATGGCTACACCTTC
TRBV6-2/TRBV6-3,TRBD2,TRBJ2-2,17,-,CASSYSTSGTNTGELFF,TGTGCCAGCAGTTACTCGACTAGCGGGACGAACACCGGGGAGCTGTTTTTT
TRBV6-2/TRBV6-3,TRBD1,TRBJ2-2,14,-,CASSFLRGPGELFF,TGTGCCAGCAGTTTCCTCAGGGGGCCGGGGGAGCTGTTTTTT
TRBV5-1,-,TRBJ2-2,15,-,CASSLSGLDTGELFF,TGCGCCAGCAGCTTGAGCGGGTTGGACACCGGGGAGCTGTTTTTT
TRBV5-4,-,TRBJ1-3,13,-,CASSSPAGNTIYF,TGTGCCAGCAGCTCTCCCGCGGGAAACACCATATATTTT
TRBV28,-,TRBJ1-5,14,-,CASSLLDRWKPQHF,TGTGCCAGCAGTTTATTAGACAGGTGGAAGCCCCAGCATTTT
TRBV9,TRBD1,TRBJ2-2,15,-,CASSVGDRAAGELFF,TGTGCCAGCAGCGTAGGGGACAGGGCGGCCGGGGAGCTGTTTTTT
TRBV5-6,TRBD1,TRBJ1-5,14,-,CASSLGTGRQPQHF,TGTGCCAGCAGCTTAGGGACAGGGCGTCAGCCCCAGCATTTT
TRBV6-6,TRBD2,TRBJ2-5,16,-,CASRGGLAGLQETQYF,TGTGCCAGCAGGGGGGGCCTAGCGGGCCTCCAAGAGACCCAGTACTTC
TRBV28,TRBD1,TRBJ2-7,15,-,CASSQTGKPPYEQYF,TGTGCCAGCAGCCAGACAGGGAAACCCCCCTACGAGCAGTACTTC
TRBV19,-,TRBJ2-1,15,-,CASSFEGRGHNEQFF,TGTGCCAGTAGTTTTGAAGGGAGAGGTCACAATGAGCAGTTCTTC
TRBV3-1/TRBV3-2,TRBD1,TRBJ2-2,14,-,CASSQGRGYGELFF,TGTGCCAGCAGCCAAGGCAGGGGGTACGGGGAGCTGTTTTTT
TRBV2,TRBD1,TRBJ2-7,15,-,CASSKRQTGAYEQYF,TGTGCCAGCAGTAAAAGACAGACAGGGGCCTACGAGCAGTACTTC
TRBV11-3,-,TRBJ2-7,14,-,CASSLGPQQDEQYF,TGTGCCAGCAGCTTAGGTCCCCAGCAGGACGAGCAGTACTTC
TRBV7-3,-,TRBJ2-3,13,-,CASSFERTDTQYF,TGTGCCAGCAGCTTCGAACGGACAGATACGCAGTATTTT
TRBV2,-,TRBJ1-3,15,-,CASSVQGGWGNTIYF,TGTGCCAGCAGCGTTCAGGGAGGCTGGGGAAACACCATATATTTT
TRBV6-5,TRBD1,TRBJ2-3,15,-,CASSADRGQTDTQYF,TGTGCCAGCAGCGCGGACAGGGGGCAAACAGATACGCAGTATTTT
TRBV4-3,-,TRBJ2-7,15,-,CASSPGKNGVYEQYF,TGCGCCAGCAGCCCCGGGAAGAATGGGGTCTACGAGCAGTACTTC
TRBV16,TRBD1,TRBJ1-4,18,few,CASSPPGQGRAANEKLFF,TGTGCCAGCAGCCCACCGGGACAGGGGCGGGCGGCTAATGAAAAACTGTTTTTT
TRBV4-3,TRBD1,TRBJ1-2,16,-,CASSQDGQGANYGYTF,TGCGCCAGCAGCCAAGATGGCCAGGGGGCTAACTATGGCTACACCTTC
TRBV28,-,TRBJ1-1,15,-,CASSPPSGMNTEAFF,TGTGCCAGCAGTCCCCCATCGGGGATGAACACTGAAGCTTTCTTT
TRBV29-1,TRBD2,TRBJ2-1,15,-,CSVGGTSGIGNEQFF,TGCAGCGTGGGGGGAACTAGCGGGATCGGTAATGAGCAGTTCTTC
TRBV5-1,-,TRBJ2-2,16,-,CASSLLFGANTGELFF,TGCGCCAGCAGCTTGCTTTTCGGAGCGAACACCGGGGAGCTGTTTTTT
TRBV30,-,TRBJ2-5,15,once,CAWSVYRGGQETQYF,TGTGCCTGGAGTGTATATCGCGGCGGTCAAGAGACCCAGTACTTC
TRBV24-1,TRBD1,TRBJ2-5,16,once,CATSDFNRGLQETQYF,TGTGCCACCAGTGACTTTAACAGGGGGCTACAAGAGACCCAGTACTTC
TRBV3-1/TRBV3-2,TRBD1,TRBJ1-1,15,-,CASSHRTGGRTEAFF,TGTGCCAGCAGCCATAGGACAGGGGGCCGCACTGAAGCTTTCTTT
TRBV3-1/TRBV3-2,-,TRBJ2-2,16,-,CASSHPSWGNTGELFF,TGTGCCAGCAGCCACCCCTCGTGGGGCAACACCGGGGAGCTGTTTTTT
TRBV24-1,TRBD1,TRBJ2-2,15,few,CATNPGTGYTGELFF,TGTGCCACCAATCCCGGGACAGGGTATACCGGGGAGCTGTTTTTT
TRBV4-1,-,TRBJ2-4,16,-,CASSPPQVLAKNIQYF,TGCGCCAGCAGCCCACCCCAGGTTTTAGCCAAAAACATTCAGTACTTC
TRBV11-2,-,TRBJ2-1,13,-,CASSSNGYNEQFF,TGTGCCAGCAGCTCCAACGGGTACAATGAGCAGTTCTTC
TRBV27,-,TRBJ2-2,14,few,CASSLSRETGELFF,TGTGCCAGCAGTTTATCCAGGGAAACCGGGGAGCTGTTTTTT